The clone carrying this T cell receptor (beta chain) was recorded at least ten times. Its antigen is undetermined. A modified ARM-PCR protocol with three rounds of nested PCR amplified TCRbeta. Each CDR3 protein gets one entry after TCRdb re-called the multiplex PCR reads with MiXCR. Among 90,000 to 100,000 distinct CDR3 sequences listed, 75% to 85% were seen once. No cell sorting was done before RNA was extracted from the tissue. The normal lung tissue was taken more than 3 cm from the tumor edge. These data are taken from a study of tumor and adjacent non-tumor tissue in lung cancer. Whole-study context: On average, productive TCRbeta reads reached 4 million to 5 million per sample.

Overall study results and limits: Top 100 clones took a larger repertoire share in normal lung. Compared with tumor, normal lung showed significantly lower TCR diversity.

The V and J ends lost 3 bases and 5 bases respectively, with 19 bases between them. Germline V gives CDR1 DFQATT, CDR2 SNEGSKA (reference sequence). The CDR3 runs 15 residues. The J gene is TRBJ2-5, the V gene TRBV20-1; D may be TRBD2 (5 bases). The sequence was collected from a man in his fifties or sixties with small cell lung cancer. The sample taken for sequencing was distant non-tumor lung tissue. The CDR3 DNA follows: TGCAGTGCTAGGAACTGGCGGCAGAGGGTGGAGACCCAGTACTTC. Encoded protein: CSARNWRQRVETQYF.